The source of this T cell receptor beta chain is a study of neoadjuvant anti-PD-1 for oral cavity cancer. Study details: Patients without progression got a fourth dose around day 43.

Germline V gives CDR1 SGHRS, CDR2 YFSETQ. The ends were cut back, 0 bases at V and 5 bases at J, with 8 bases in the middle. The CDR3 sequence is 13 residues long. Using immunoSEQ multiplex PCR, the repertoire was profiled, and TCRdb retains in-frame clones only, with some absent. The sample carries about 72,000 clones, 80% to 90% recorded once. This rearrangement joins TRBV5-1 to TRBJ2-5; D remains unclear. This sample comprised PBMCs, obtained before nivolumab (anti-PD-1) treatment. The sequence derives from a person between 35 and 79 years old with oral cavity squamous cell carcinoma. This CDR3 reads CASSLGGQETQYF. Written as DNA, the CDR3 is TGCGCCAGCAGCTTGGGGGGTCAGGAGACCCAGTACTTC.